This TCR beta chain is from a study of T-cell memory formation after mild COVID-19. MiXCR, applied by TCRdb to the 5' RACE reads, yields one record per CDR3 protein. The table includes some 57,000 distinct CDR3 sequences, 12% detected once. This sequence was found in a man younger than 35 who had mild COVID-19 (a few samples of this study predate the infection). Cell type and time point are not known. Specimen: PBMCs or a T cell subset sorted from them (not recorded which).

Here the CDR3 reads CASSIYGTDQETQYF. In DNA form, the CDR3 reads TGCGCCAGCAGCATATACGGGACAGACCAAGAGACCCAGTACTTC. The chain carries TRBV5-1 and TRBJ2-5, with TRBD1 identical over 7 bases. This CDR3 is 15 amino acids long. Trimming removed 4 bases from V and 0 bases from J; junction bases left unmatched: 6. Germline loops: CDR1 SGHRS, CDR2 YFSETQ.